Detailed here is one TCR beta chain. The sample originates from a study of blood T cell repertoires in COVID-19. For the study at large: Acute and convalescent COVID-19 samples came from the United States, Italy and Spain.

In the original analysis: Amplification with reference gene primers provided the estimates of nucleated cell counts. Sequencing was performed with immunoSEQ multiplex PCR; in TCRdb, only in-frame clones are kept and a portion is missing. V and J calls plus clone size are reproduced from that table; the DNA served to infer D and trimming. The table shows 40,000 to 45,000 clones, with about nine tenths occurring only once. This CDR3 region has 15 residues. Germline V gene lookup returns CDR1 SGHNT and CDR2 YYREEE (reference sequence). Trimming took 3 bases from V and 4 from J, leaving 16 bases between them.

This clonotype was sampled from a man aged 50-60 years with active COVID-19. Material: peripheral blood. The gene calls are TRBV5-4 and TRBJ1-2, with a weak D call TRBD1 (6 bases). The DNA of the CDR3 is TGTGCCAGCAGCTCGTCAATTGGACAGATCTATGGCTACACCTTC. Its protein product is CASSSSIGQIYGYTF.